One and the same sample provided the 19 T cell receptor beta chains below, sequenced in a study of shared clonotypes between healthy human individuals. Repertoires were generated with immunoSEQ multiplex PCR, while TCRdb's copy carries only in-frame clones and drops some. The table shows millions of clones, with over 85% occurring only once. Positive CCR7 selection of CD45RO-negative cells yielded the naive CD8 cells, and terminally differentiated effector memory CD45RA+ cells were excluded. The sequencing input was naive CD8+ T cells sorted from blood. The receptors stem from a man aged 18 to 35 in good health.

V is TRBV6-5 and J is TRBJ2-5; weak D call: TRBD2 (5 bases). The J call may be incorrect, as the DNA end agrees better with TRBJ2-7. The CDR3 is 16 amino acids. Germline V gives CDR1 MNHEY, CDR2 SVGAGI. The CDR3 spells CASSYSQTGSSYEQYF. CDR3 nucleotides: TGTGCCAGCAGTTACTCACAGACGGGAAGCTCCTACGAGCAGTACTTC.

V and J are TRBV10-1 and TRBJ2-5; the D is unclear. The CDR3 covers 12 residues. The germline V and J ends were trimmed by 3 bases and 5 bases, with 7 bases remaining between them. Germline V gene sequence: CDR1 WNHNN, CDR2 SYGVQD (reference sequence). The CDR3 is CASSDERETQYF. CDR3 nucleotide sequence: TGCGCCAGCAGTGACGAACGGGAGACCCAGTACTTC.

This chain connects TRBV6-5 to TRBJ2-7; D remains ambiguous. The V end lost 2 bases, the J end lost 3 bases, and 11 bases lay between the germline ends. Germline V gives CDR1 MNHEY, CDR2 SVGAGI. The CDR3 runs 14 residues. As DNA, the CDR3 is TGTGCCAGCAGTTACGGGGAAAAATTCTACGAGCAGTACTTC. Amino acids: CASSYGEKFYEQYF.

V and J are TRBV7-2 and TRBJ2-3; D is perhaps TRBD2 (5 bases). Per germline, CDR1 SGHTA and CDR2 FQGNSA. The V end was cut by 5 bases, the J end by 6 bases, with 12 bases between. This CDR3 has 13 amino acids. DNA of the CDR3: TGTGCCAGCAGCCCCTCCACTAGGGATACGCAGTATTTT. Protein: CASSPSTRDTQYF.

The V and J genes are TRBV29-1 and TRBJ2-3; TRBD1 is a possible D gene (7 bases). V lost 5 bases to trimming and J lost 4 bases, with 13 bases between them. This CDR3 has 13 residues. Germline V lookup: CDR1 SQVTM, CDR2 ANQGSEA. The CDR3 sequence is CSVRQGGADTQYF. Here the CDR3 DNA reads TGCAGCGTTCGGCAGGGGGGTGCAGATACGCAGTATTTT.

V and J are TRBV4-1 and TRBJ2-1, with TRBD2 as a possible D gene (5 bases). CDR1 and CDR2 from the germline V gene are MGHRA and YSYEKL. Trimming shortened V by 1 base and J by 5 bases, and 12 bases separated the two germline ends. The CDR3 contains 15 residues. The CDR3 nucleotides are TGCGCCAGCAGCCAAGTAATCGGGGTTCACAATGAGCAGTTCTTC. The encoded protein is CASSQVIGVHNEQFF.

The chain is built from TRBV6-5 and TRBJ2-1; 9 bases fit TRBD2. V was pared by 4 bases and J by 5 bases, with 6 bases of the junction left unmatched. The CDR3 runs 15 residues. Germline CDR1 and CDR2: MNHEY and SVGAGI. CDR3 nucleotide sequence: TGTGCCAGCAGTTTTCTAGCGGGGTTCAACAATGAGCAGTTCTTC. Its protein product is CASSFLAGFNNEQFF.

The chain employs TRBV19 and TRBJ1-4, with unresolved D. Germline assignment: CDR1 LNHDA and CDR2 SQIVND (reference sequence). The germline V and J ends were trimmed by 2 bases and 7 bases, with 5 bases remaining between them. CDR3 length equals 12 residues. In DNA, the CDR3 is TGTGCCAGTAGTATATTGGGTGAAAAACTGTTTTTT. It yields the protein CASSILGEKLFF. Supplemented by reference TRBV19 and TRBJ1-4, the full variable domain reads DGGITQSPKYLFRKEGQNVTLSCEQNLNHDAMYWYRQDPGQGLRLIYYSQIVNDFQKGDIAEGYSVSREKKESFPLTVTSAQKNPTAFYLCASSILGEKLFFGSGTQLSVL.

Regarding this clone: The sample contains more than one DNA sequence encoding this CDR3. V usage is TRBV11-2 and J usage is TRBJ2-3, with 7 bases matching TRBD2. The J segment lost 0 bases and the V segment lost 2 bases, leaving 2 bases of the junction unmatched. The germline V gene has CDR1 SGHAT and CDR2 FQNNGV. The CDR3 length is 15 residues. CDR3 residues: CASSLLAASTDTQYF. The CDR3 bases are TGTGCCAGCAGCTTACTAGCGGCGAGCACAGATACGCAGTATTTT.

The CDR3 spells CAISEPGQGTRNYGYTF. For the CDR3, the DNA is TGTGCCATCAGTGAACCGGGACAGGGCACCCGTAACTATGGCTACACCTTC. This rearrangement joins TRBV10-3 to TRBJ1-2, with 9 bases matching TRBD1. The CDR3 has 17 amino acids. The germline gives CDR1 ENHRY, CDR2 SYGVKD. Trimming removed 3 bases from V and 1 base from J; junction bases left unmatched: 9.

V is TRBV18 and J is TRBJ1-2; maybe TRBD1 (5 bases). The CDR3 is 13 amino acids. Germline lookup yields CDR1 KGHSH and CDR2 LQKENI. Trimming took off 2 bases at V and 4 bases at J, with 8 bases between the two ends. The CDR3 region is CASSPGGSYGYTF. CDR3 in DNA: TGTGCCAGCTCACCAGGGGGGTCCTATGGCTACACCTTC.

The chain links TRBV11-2 to TRBJ2-7, with D possibly TRBD1 on 6 matching bases. The length of the CDR3 is 14 residues. Germline V gives CDR1 SGHAT, CDR2 FQNNGV. V was trimmed by 7 bases and J by 2 bases, leaving 15 bases between them. The CDR3 sequence: CASTSGTSAYEQYF. The CDR3 region has the DNA TGTGCCAGCACCTCCGGGACAAGCGCCTACGAGCAGTACTTC.

In its sample, this clone was seen once. The chain carries TRBV14 and TRBJ2-1; 12 positions match TRBD2. Germline CDR1 reads SGHDN; CDR2 reads FVKESK. The trim removed 6 bases at V and 1 base at J, leaving 7 bases unmatched. The CDR3 covers 17 residues. CDR3 sequence: CASRLTSGSASYNEQFF. The CDR3 DNA follows: TGTGCCAGCAGGTTGACTAGCGGGAGCGCATCCTACAATGAGCAGTTCTTC.

The genes are TRBV10-2 and TRBJ2-7, with D possibly matching TRBD2 (5 bases). V was trimmed by 5 bases and J by 0 bases, leaving 8 bases between them. Germline CDR1 and CDR2: WSHSY and SAAADI. This CDR3 has 13 residues. The CDR3 coding sequence is TGCGCCAGCAGTAGCGGACCCTCCTACGAGCAGTACTTC. Encoded protein: CASSSGPSYEQYF.

The chain carries TRBV7-8 and TRBJ2-7, with D uncertain. Germline CDR1 reads SGHVS; CDR2 reads FQNEAQ. Trimming removed 4 bases from V and 0 bases from J, with 10 bases in between. There are 14 residues in the CDR3. The CDR3 nucleotides read TGTGCCAGCAGCTGGGGTATGAGCTCCTACGAGCAGTACTTC. As protein: CASSWGMSSYEQYF.

This clone showed up just once. This chain links TRBV19 with TRBJ2-1; D gene unclear. The CDR3 spans 15 residues. Trimming pared 6 bases from V and 0 bases from J, leaving 12 bases between. Germline CDR1 reads LNHDA; CDR2 reads SQIVND (reference sequence). CDR3 sequence reads: CASSENPSSYNEQFF. The CDR3 DNA sequence: TGTGCCAGTAGCGAAAACCCGAGCTCCTACAATGAGCAGTTCTTC.

This rearrangement joins TRBV6-6 to TRBJ2-7, with D unclear. Germline assignment: CDR1 MNHNY and CDR2 SVGAGI (reference sequence). The germline V and J ends were trimmed by 1 base and 5 bases, with 9 bases remaining between them. The CDR3 spans 13 residues. The CDR3 is CASSYWENDEQYF. CDR3 sequence (DNA): TGTGCCAGCAGTTACTGGGAAAACGACGAGCAGTACTTC.

A remark on this clone: Distinct nucleotide sequences in the sample also encode this CDR3. This rearrangement joins TRBV30 to TRBJ2-1; D call uncertain. From germline, CDR1 is GTSNPN and CDR2 SVGIG (reference sequence). The CDR3 runs 13 residues. V was shortened by 4 bases and J by 1 base, with 8 bases between the two germline ends. The CDR3, as DNA: TGTGCCTGGACCGGCGGATCCTACAATGAGCAGTTCTTC. It is translated as CAWTGGSYNEQFF.

This clone was observed a single time. The chain recombines TRBV29-1 with TRBJ1-1; possibly TRBD1 for D (6 bases). CDR1 SQVTM and CDR2 ANQGSEA come from the germline V gene. The CDR3 sequence is 14 residues long. V was trimmed by 3 bases and J by 1 base, leaving 12 bases between them. The CDR3 here is CSVDDTGRNTEAFF. CDR3 coding DNA: TGCAGCGTTGACGACACAGGGAGGAACACTGAAGCTTTCTTT.